A single sample gave rise to the 22 T cell receptor beta chains below, sequenced in a study of CD8 T cells in Susac syndrome. RNA amounts of about 0.45 to 1 ug underwent reverse transcription with random hexamers. TCRdb re-derived calls from the immunoSEQ multiplex PCR reads in MiXCR, one entry per CDR3 protein. The data show a few hundred thousand distinct CDR3 sequences, 75% to 90% seen once. Sequencing was performed on CD8+ T cells from PBMCs. The receptors were gathered from a human donor with multiple sclerosis.

This CDR3 is CASSQVGGEIEAFF. The CDR3 nucleotides are TGCGCCAGCAGCCAAGTGGGGGGAGAGATTGAAGCTTTCTTT. The J gene is TRBJ1-1, the V gene TRBV4-1; weak D call: TRBD1 (5 bases). In germline, CDR1 is MGHRA, CDR2 YSYEKL. Trimming took off 1 base at V and 7 bases at J, with 13 bases between the two ends. This CDR3 region has 14 residues.

This clonotype showed up just a few times. The chain employs TRBV4-1 and TRBJ2-7, with 7 positions matching TRBD2. This CDR3 region has 17 residues. V was clipped by 0 bases and J by 0 bases; unmatched bases: 8. Per the germline V gene, CDR1 is MGHRA and CDR2 is YSYEKL. The CDR3 reads CASSQDITSAPSYEQYF. The CDR3 DNA reads as TGCGCCAGCAGCCAAGATATCACTAGCGCACCCTCCTACGAGCAGTACTTC.

V is TRBV24-1 and J is TRBJ2-1, with D maybe TRBD1 (7 bases). Trimming pared 3 bases from V and 2 bases from J, leaving 13 bases between. CDR1 KGHDR and CDR2 SFDVKD come from the germline V gene. This CDR3 spans 16 amino acids. CDR3 amino acids: CATSDGGGAPYNEQFF. In DNA form, the CDR3 reads TGTGCCACCAGTGATGGAGGGGGCGCACCCTACAATGAGCAGTTCTTC.

Details on this clonotype: One end of the junction does not line up with germline, which may come from a read error. The J gene is TRBJ1-1, the V gene TRBV4-1, with no clear D. The germline V gene has CDR1 MGHRA and CDR2 YSYEKL. CDR3 length: 12 residues. The CDR3: CASSPSGTEVFF. Here the CDR3 DNA reads TGCGCCAGCAGCCCCTCGGGTACTGAAGTTTTCTTT.

The V and J genes are TRBV5-1 and TRBJ1-4; maybe TRBD1 (5 bases). CDR1 and CDR2 from the germline V gene are SGHRS and YFSETQ. Between the trimmed V and J ends, which lost 0 bases and 5 bases, there was a span of 8 bases. The CDR3 extends over 14 amino acids. The chain's CDR3 is CASSLGDSNEKLFF. CDR3 coding DNA: TGCGCCAGCAGCTTGGGGGACTCCAATGAAAAACTGTTTTTT.

This clonotype was recorded only once. The J gene is TRBJ1-1, the V gene TRBV9, with TRBD1 matching over 8 bases. V lost 3 bases and J lost 1; bases outside the gene matches: 8. In germline, CDR1 is SGDLS, CDR2 YYNGEE. This CDR3 has 16 residues. CDR3: CASSGGTGEQNTEAFF. As DNA, the CDR3 is TGTGCCAGCAGCGGGGGGACAGGTGAACAGAACACTGAAGCTTTCTTT.

The sample holds one count of this clonotype. The V gene is TRBV4-1, the J gene TRBJ1-1; 10 bases fit TRBD1. With 5 bases clipped from V and 0 bases from J, the junction kept 6 bases outside the gene matches. Germline V gives CDR1 MGHRA, CDR2 YSYEKL. CDR3 length: 16 amino acids. The CDR3 sequence is CASSLRTGGLNTEAFF. CDR3 DNA sequence: TGCGCCAGCAGCTTACGGACAGGGGGTTTGAACACTGAAGCTTTCTTT.

CDR3 coding DNA: TGCGCCAGCAGCTCGGAGGGGGGCAGGCAGCCCCAGCATTTT. It is translated as CASSSEGGRQPQHF. V usage is TRBV5-1 and J usage is TRBJ1-5; tentatively, D is TRBD1 (6 bases). Germline-derived CDR1 and CDR2 are SGHRS and YFSETQ. Trimming pared 3 bases from V and 7 bases from J, leaving 14 bases between. The CDR3 extends over 14 amino acids.

This chain uses TRBV19 with TRBJ1-1; 9 bases are shared with TRBD1. This CDR3 has 14 amino acids. Germline CDR1 LNHDA, CDR2 SQIVND (reference sequence). The ends lost 5 bases at V and 4 bases at J; junction bases unmatched: 5. This CDR3 is CASSAGQGLTEAFF. The CDR3 nucleotides are TGTGCCAGTAGTGCGGGACAGGGACTCACTGAAGCTTTCTTT.

The chain combines TRBV20-1 with TRBJ2-7; TRBD2 matches at 7 bases. CDR3 length: 15 residues. J was trimmed by 0 bases and V by 1 base; bases with no gene match: 6. Germline-derived CDR1 and CDR2 are DFQATT and SNEGSKA (reference sequence). The CDR3: CSARGPRGSSYEQYF. The DNA of the CDR3 is TGCAGTGCTAGAGGTCCGCGGGGGAGCTCCTACGAGCAGTACTTC.

V is TRBV25-1 and J is TRBJ1-1, with D uncertain. CDR3 length: 17 residues. Germline loops: CDR1 MGHDK, CDR2 SYGVNS. Trimming pared 4 bases from V and 4 bases from J, leaving 22 bases between. CDR3 nucleotide sequence: TGTGCCAGCAGTGGGGTCGGGGTCCTCCCGGAGGGCACTGAAGCTTTCTTT. Translation: CASSGVGVLPEGTEAFF.

This chain connects TRBV6-1 to TRBJ2-1, with a weak D call TRBD2 (6 bases). Germline V gives CDR1 MNHNS, CDR2 SASEGT. Between the trimmed V and J ends, which lost 4 bases and 1 base, there was a span of 14 bases. This CDR3 is built from 16 residues. The CDR3 reads CASSGGRLKSYNEQFF. The DNA of the CDR3 is TGTGCCAGCAGTGGTGGGAGGCTGAAGTCCTACAATGAGCAGTTCTTC.

The J gene is TRBJ2-1, the V gene TRBV20-1; TRBD2 agrees at 10 bases. After removal of 0 bases from V and 8 bases from J, the junction contained 13 bases not matched to a gene. The germline CDR1 and CDR2 sequences are DFQATT and SNEGSKA (reference sequence). The CDR3 runs to 17 residues. Written as DNA, the CDR3 is TGCAGTGCTAGAGATTCCCTAGCGGGAGTGTTATTCGATGAGCAGTTCTTC. As protein: CSARDSLAGVLFDEQFF.

J is TRBJ2-3 and V is TRBV7-9; 9 positions match TRBD1. V was pared by 6 bases and J by 3 bases, with 7 bases of the junction left unmatched. The CDR3 has 15 residues. Germline V gene sequence: CDR1 SEHNR, CDR2 FQNEAQ (reference sequence). For the CDR3, the DNA is TGTGCCAGCAGTAACCGGGACAGGGAAACAGATACGCAGTATTTT. It codes for CASSNRDRETDTQYF.

This clonotype occurred once. V and J are TRBV20-1 and TRBJ1-2; TRBD1 matches 8 bases. The length of the CDR3 is 15 residues. Looked up from germline, CDR1 is DFQATT and CDR2 is SNEGSKA (reference sequence). The V gene end was trimmed by 2 bases and the J gene end by 3 bases; junction bases not matched to a gene: 8. The CDR3 protein is CSARRWAGGDYGYTF. The CDR3 DNA sequence: TGCAGTGCTAGAAGGTGGGCAGGGGGCGACTATGGCTACACCTTC.

This clonotype occurred a few times. This chain links TRBV7-3 with TRBJ2-1; TRBD2 agrees at 10 bases. There are 15 residues in the CDR3. CDR1 SGHTA and CDR2 FQGTGA come from the germline V gene. Trimming removed 3 bases from V and 5 bases from J; junction bases left unmatched: 4. CDR3 in amino acids: CASSLLAGADNEQFF. CDR3 bases: TGTGCCAGCAGCTTGCTAGCGGGGGCAGACAATGAGCAGTTCTTC. The variable domain in full, completed from reference TRBV7-3 and TRBJ2-1, reads GAGVSQTPSNKVTEKGKYVELRCDPISGHTALYWYRQSLGQGPEFLIYFQGTGAADDSGLPNDRFFAVRPEGSVSTLKIQRTERGDSAVYLCASSLLAGADNEQFFGPGTRLTVL.

V and J are TRBV4-1 and TRBJ2-3; D is perhaps TRBD1 (7 bases). Germline lookup yields CDR1 MGHRA and CDR2 YSYEKL. The V and J ends lost 0 bases and 6 bases respectively, with 16 bases between them. The CDR3 has 16 amino acids. The CDR3 DNA sequence: TGCGCCAGCAGCCAAGACAACGCGGAGGGGGCGGATACGCAGTATTTT. Residues: CASSQDNAEGADTQYF.

This clonotype was recorded only once. The rearrangement uses TRBV27 and TRBJ2-3; TRBD2 matches at 12 bases. Germline CDR1 is MNHEY and CDR2 is SMNVEV (reference sequence). J gave up 0 bases and V 11 bases, and 6 bases lay outside the gene matches. The CDR3 has 15 amino acids. This CDR3 reads CAGTGTSGSTDTQYF. The DNA for the CDR3 is TGTGCCGGCACAGGGACTAGCGGGAGCACAGATACGCAGTATTTT.

The chain uses TRBV4-1 and TRBJ2-3, with 7 bases fitting TRBD1. The CDR3 loop spans 18 amino acids. CDR1 and CDR2 (germline): MGHRA, YSYEKL. The ends lost 5 bases at V and 3 bases at J; junction bases unmatched: 17. CDR3 residues: CASSTQTLQGMRTDTQYF. The CDR3 DNA reads as TGCGCCAGCAGCACGCAGACATTACAGGGGATGAGAACAGATACGCAGTATTTT.

On this clonotype itself: Germline and junction disagree at one end, which may indicate a read error. V usage is TRBV7-9 and J usage is TRBJ2-7; D call uncertain. Germline V lookup: CDR1 SEHNR, CDR2 FQNEAQ (reference sequence). The CDR3 is 11 amino acids. CDR3 DNA sequence: TGTGCCAGTAGCTTAAGTGACGAGCAGTACTTC. Protein product: CASSLSDEQYF. The whole variable domain, filled in from reference TRBV7-9 and TRBJ2-7, reads DTGVSQNPRHKITKRGQNVTFRCDPISEHNRLYWYRQTLGQGPEFLTYFQNEAQLEKSRLLSDRFSAERPKGSFSTLEIQRTEQGDSAMYLCASSLSDEQYFGPGTRLTVT.

This rearrangement joins TRBV6-6 to TRBJ2-7; possible D gene TRBD2, 6 bases. The CDR3 spans 15 residues. Trimming took off 6 bases at V and 0 bases at J, with 15 bases between the two ends. The germline CDR1 and CDR2 sequences are MNHNY and SVGAGI (reference sequence). The CDR3 sequence: CASSPGSLSSYEQYF. CDR3 DNA sequence: TGTGCCAGCAGCCCCGGGAGCTTAAGCTCCTACGAGCAGTACTTC.

The V and J genes are TRBV19 and TRBJ2-1; 13 bases agree with TRBD2. Germline V gene lookup returns CDR1 LNHDA and CDR2 SQIVND (reference sequence). Trimming cost V 5 bases and J 8 bases; bases outside gene matches: 12. This CDR3 region has 17 residues. The CDR3 is CASSPGLAGMERYEQFF. In DNA form, the CDR3 reads TGTGCCAGTAGTCCGGGACTAGCGGGAATGGAACGCTATGAGCAGTTCTTC.